The rows below give T cell receptor beta chains drawn from one sample of a study of T cell responses to AZD1222 COVID-19 vaccine. The table came from immunoSEQ multiplex PCR; TCRdb's copy has only in-frame clones and leaves some out. The data show about 66,000 clones, roughly 84% seen once. The sequences come from peripheral blood, collected on day 0 of AZD1222 vaccination. Receptors were obtained from an adult in good health. The CDR3 runs from the conserved cysteine through the conserved F or W. A D gene is named only where the DNA matches it firmly. The size entry is marked missing in some rows and otherwise reads once, few, many or a size class.

>TRBJ1-2|TRBV30|-|-
TGTGCCTGGAGTGACTTCGGGGACTATGGCTACACCTTC
CAWSDFGDYGYTF
>TRBJ1-5|TRBV15|TRBD1|-
TGTGCCACCAGCAGAGTCTCACCGGGACAGGGCAATCAGCCCCAGCATTTT
CATSRVSPGQGNQPQHF
>TRBJ2-1|TRBV29-1|TRBD2|-
TGCAGCGTTCCACCCGGGAGGGCTAGCGGGGCTTACAATGAGCAGTTCTTC
CSVPPGRASGAYNEQFF
>TRBJ2-6|TRBV9|-|-
TGTGCCAGCAGCGGTAGGGGTCTGGCTGGGGCCAACGTCCTGACTTTC
CASSGRGLAGANVLTF
>TRBJ1-1|TRBV19|-|-
TGTGCCAGTAGTATACGAACGATGGGCACTGAAGCTTTCTTT
CASSIRTMGTEAFF
>TRBJ1-3|TRBV3-1/TRBV3-2|-|-
TGTGCCAGCAGCCAAGGGGGGCGTGGAAACACCATATATTTT
CASSQGGRGNTIYF
>TRBJ1-6|TRBV29-1|-|-
TGCAGCGTCTCTTTTTCGGCAGGGAATTCACCCCTCCACTTT
CSVSFSAGNSPLHF
>TRBJ1-4|TRBV11-3|-|-
TGTGCCAGCAGCTTAGGCGGCAGCCTAAATGAAAAACTGTTTTTT
CASSLGGSLNEKLFF
>TRBJ2-7|TRBV6-2/TRBV6-3|-|-
TGTGCCAGCAGTTACTCGAGATATTCGGGGCCCTACGAGCAGTACTTC
CASSYSRYSGPYEQYF
>TRBJ1-6|TRBV2|-|medium-sized
TGTGCCAGCAGTGAAGACAGGTTCTATAATTCACCCCTCCACTTT
CASSEDRFYNSPLHF
>TRBJ1-1|TRBV5-1|-|-
TGCGCCAGCAGCTTCTCGGGGACGGAGAACACTGAAGCTTTCTTT
CASSFSGTENTEAFF
>TRBJ2-5|TRBV6-5|-|-
TGTGCCAGCAGTTACCCGGGGGCGCAAGAGACCCAGTACTTC
CASSYPGAQETQYF
>TRBJ2-2|TRBV7-9|TRBD1|-
TGTGCCAGCAGCACGGGACAGGGGGAAGTAGGGGAGCTGTTTTTT
CASSTGQGEVGELFF
>TRBJ1-1|TRBV4-1|TRBD1|-
TGCGCCAGCAGCCAAGGGAGAGGGACAGGGGGGGTGGACACTGAAGCTTTCTTT
CASSQGRGTGGVDTEAFF
>TRBJ2-1|TRBV12-3/TRBV12-4|TRBD1|-
TGTGCCAGCAATACCCGGGACAGGGGCCCGTTCTTC
CASNTRDRGPFF
>TRBJ1-1|TRBV7-3|-|-
TGTGCCAGCAGCCCCCACAGGGACGGGAACACTGAAGCTTTCTTT
CASSPHRDGNTEAFF
>TRBJ2-7|TRBV13|TRBD2|-
TGTGCCAGCAGCTTACCCGGGGGGGCGCCCGAGCAGTACTTC
CASSLPGGAPEQYF
>TRBJ2-1|TRBV6-2/TRBV6-3|TRBD2|few
TGTGCCAGCAGTCCGGGACTAGATTACAATGAGCAGTTCTTC
CASSPGLDYNEQFF
>TRBJ1-5|TRBV7-2|-|-
TGTGCCAGCAGCTCAAGGCGCAGTAGCAATCAGCCCCAGCATTTT
CASSSRRSSNQPQHF
>TRBJ1-1|TRBV11-3|-|-
TGTGCCAGCAGCTTAGATCCGGGGAACACTGAAGCTTTCTTT
CASSLDPGNTEAFF
>TRBJ2-1|TRBV24-1|TRBD1|-
TGTGCCACCAGTGACACAGCACAGGGGTTCGGCAATGAGCAGTTCTTC
CATSDTAQGFGNEQFF
>TRBJ2-5|TRBV6-5|-|-
TGTGCCAGCAGTTACGGGGTAGCGGCGATCCAAGAGACCCAGTACTTC
CASSYGVAAIQETQYF
>TRBJ1-2|TRBV6-5|-|-
TGTGCCAGCACCGCGGGGGGGAGCAGAGGCTACACCTTC
CASTAGGSRGYTF
>TRBJ1-3|TRBV6-1|-|-
TGTGCCAGCAGTGAAGTAAACCGTCTCTCTGGAAACACCATATATTTT
CASSEVNRLSGNTIYF
>TRBJ2-3|TRBV2|TRBD2|-
TGTGCCAGCAGTGAGAGACTAGCGGACTTGGATACGCAGTATTTT
CASSERLADLDTQYF
>TRBJ2-3|TRBV11-2|TRBD1|-
TGTGCCAGCAAACGGACAGGGCGCACAGATACGCAGTATTTT
CASKRTGRTDTQYF
>TRBJ2-5|TRBV7-9|-|-
TGTGCCAGCGCCCAGGCAGGGGTTGGGACCCAGTACTTC
CASAQAGVGTQYF
>TRBJ1-2|TRBV27|-|-
TGTGCCAGCTGGGGGTATTCTAACTATGGCTACACCTTC
CASWGYSNYGYTF
>TRBJ1-2|TRBV29-1|-|-
TGCAGCGCTCTACAGGGAATGGATGGCTACACCTTC
CSALQGMDGYTF
>TRBJ2-2|TRBV7-3|-|-
TGTGCCAGCAGCAGACGAAGGGGTTCCGGGGAGCTGTTTTTT
CASSRRRGSGELFF
>TRBJ1-2|TRBV25-1|-|-
TGTGCCAGCAGTGAATACTCAGAGTTTGTACGTGGCTACACCTTC
CASSEYSEFVRGYTF
>TRBJ1-5|TRBV4-1|-|-
TGCGCCAGCAGCCAAGTCGGAAAGGGAAGCAATCAGCCCCAGCATTTT
CASSQVGKGSNQPQHF
>TRBJ2-2|TRBV3-1/TRBV3-2|-|medium-sized
TGTGCCAGCAGCCAAGTTGGGCGAATGGAGACCGGGGAGCTGTTTTTT
CASSQVGRMETGELFF
>TRBJ2-2|TRBV9|-|-
TGTGCCAGCAGCCGGACAGGGACTACCGCCGGGGAGCTGTTTTTT
CASSRTGTTAGELFF
>TRBJ2-2|TRBV11-3|-|-
TGTGCCAGCAGCTTAGAAGGATGGGGGACCGGGGAGCTGTTTTTT
CASSLEGWGTGELFF
>TRBJ2-7|TRBV5-4|-|once
TGTGCCAGCAGCCCCGAACGGGGGCTGCGCCGGGACGAGCAGTACTTC
CASSPERGLRRDEQYF